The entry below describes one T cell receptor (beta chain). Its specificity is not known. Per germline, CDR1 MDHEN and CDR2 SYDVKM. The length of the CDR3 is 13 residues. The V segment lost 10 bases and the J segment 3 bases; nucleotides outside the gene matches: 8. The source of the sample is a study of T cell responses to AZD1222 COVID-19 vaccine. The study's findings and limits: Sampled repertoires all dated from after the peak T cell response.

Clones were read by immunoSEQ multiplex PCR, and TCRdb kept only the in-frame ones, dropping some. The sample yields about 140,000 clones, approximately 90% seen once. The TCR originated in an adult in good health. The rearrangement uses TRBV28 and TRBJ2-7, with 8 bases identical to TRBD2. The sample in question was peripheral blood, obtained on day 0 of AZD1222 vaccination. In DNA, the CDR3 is TGTGCCACCGGGGGGGGTGCTGTCTACGAGCAGTACTTC. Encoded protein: CATGGGAVYEQYF.